This T cell receptor beta chain appears in the sequencing data of a study of shared clonotypes between healthy human individuals. Overall study results and limits: The sole specimen, blood, was sampled, and tissue repertoires likely differ. Roughly 5% of naive CD4 clonotypes were shared across several donors.

In the case of this clone: Antigen unknown.

Template for every sorted-subset replicate PCR totaled around 200 ng DNA, tens of thousands of T cell genomes. Original methodology: Junction-only sequences without quality scores came from ImmunoSEQ, so filtering differed. Data came from immunoSEQ multiplex PCR; TCRdb stores just in-frame clones and leaves some out. D and trimming come from the DNA, and the V and J calls and clone size come from that table. The data contain approximately 2,300,000 clones, about 90% of them singletons. Germline-derived CDR1 and CDR2 are PRHDT and FYEKMQ (reference sequence). Between the trimmed V and J ends, which lost 8 bases and 4 bases, there was a span of 14 bases. This CDR3 has 13 residues.

The sequencing sample was made of naive CD4+ T cells from PBMCs. Described subset: CD45RA+ positively selected. The receptor was derived from a man in his late teens or twenties in good health. Some clones in this sample may be carry-over from other donors' samples. The V gene is TRBV13, the J gene TRBJ1-1; D perhaps matches TRBD1 (5 bases). For the CDR3, the DNA is TGTGCCAGCCTAACTTTGAGGGGCACTGAAGCTTTCTTT. It encodes CASLTLRGTEAFF. Full variable domain (rest looked up from reference TRBV13 and TRBJ1-1): AAGVIQSPRHLIKEKRETATLKCYPIPRHDTVYWYQQGPGQDPQFLISFYEKMQSDKGSIPDRFSAQQFSDYHSELNMSSLELGDSALYFCASLTLRGTEAFFGQGTRLTVV.